The 30 T cell receptor beta chains presented below share a single source sample, sequenced in a study of Ad26.COV2.S vaccination and SARS-CoV-2 variants. Treatment indicated: some 20 received Ad26.COV2.S at low or high dose, single or two shots; 5 received placebo; per-sample allocation not given. The samples date from day 63 after the first vaccine or placebo injection. Sequencing used immunoSEQ multiplex PCR; TCRdb keeps in-frame clones, though not all of them. Among some 320,000 clones listed, about 82% were seen once. The sequenced sample was peripheral blood, obtained in a trial of Ad26.COV2.S vaccine versus placebo. All receptors come from a person aged 18 to 65 who received the Ad26.COV2.S COVID-19 vaccine or a placebo.

The gene calls are TRBV30 and TRBJ1-2; D gene uncertain. This CDR3 has 14 residues. Trimming stripped 4 bases from V and 4 bases from J, with 16 bases between. Looked up from germline, CDR1 is GTSNPN and CDR2 is SVGIG (reference sequence). The CDR3 bases are TGTGCCTGGACAATTCCCGGGGTCTCCTATGGCTACACCTTC. This sequence encodes CAWTIPGVSYGYTF.

In this sample, this clone turned up once. V gene TRBV14 combines with J gene TRBJ1-4; D uncertain. With 2 bases removed from V and 7 bases from J, the gap between germline ends came to 8 bases. This CDR3 region has 13 residues. In germline, CDR1 is SGHDN, CDR2 FVKESK. The chain's CDR3 is CASSQLLGEKLFF. The CDR3 DNA reads as TGTGCCAGCAGCCAACTATTAGGTGAAAAACTGTTTTTT.

The count of this clone is one. The CDR3 region has the DNA TGCGCCAGCAGAAACCGACAGGGAGTCACAGATACGCAGTATTTT. This encodes CASRNRQGVTDTQYF. V and J are TRBV5-1 and TRBJ2-3, with 7 bases identical to TRBD1. With V trimmed by 5 bases and J by 2 bases, 8 bases remained unmatched. The V gene's germline CDR1 is SGHRS and CDR2 YFSETQ. This CDR3 is built from 15 residues.

This chain joins TRBV6-5 and TRBJ1-5; no clear D. The CDR3 is 13 residues long. V lost 9 bases to trimming and J lost 5 bases, with 14 bases between them. CDR1 and CDR2 (germline): MNHEY, SVGAGI. CDR3 residues: CASHTLQDQPQHF. Written as DNA, the CDR3 is TGTGCCAGTCACACTCTCCAGGATCAGCCCCAGCATTTT.

The chain is built from TRBV4-2 and TRBJ1-4; 7 bases map to TRBD1. In germline, CDR1 is LGHNA, CDR2 YNFKEQ. This CDR3 contains 16 residues. V lost 1 base, J lost 8 bases, and 10 bases stayed unmatched. The CDR3 is CASSQGQGQLEEKLFF. The CDR3 region has the DNA TGTGCCAGCAGCCAAGGACAGGGACAGTTGGAAGAAAAACTGTTTTTT.

This clone was found once. The gene calls are TRBV5-1 and TRBJ1-3; TRBD1 is a possible D gene (6 bases). Germline V gives CDR1 SGHRS, CDR2 YFSETQ. CDR3 length: 14 amino acids. V lost 4 bases to trimming and J lost 4 bases, with 12 bases between them. CDR3 sequence reads: CASSLQGAGNTIYF. The CDR3 coding sequence is TGCGCCAGCAGCCTACAGGGAGCCGGAAACACCATATATTTT.

J is TRBJ2-1 and V is TRBV3-1 (or the pseudogene TRBV3-2); 7 bases align to TRBD1. This CDR3 has 15 residues. Trimming removed 4 bases from V and 3 bases from J; junction bases left unmatched: 6. Germline V gene data show CDR1 as LGHDT and CDR2 as YNNKEL (reference sequence). CDR3 loop: CASSLDRALYNEQFF. CDR3 nucleotide sequence: TGTGCCAGCAGCCTAGACAGGGCACTCTACAATGAGCAGTTCTTC.

The chain carries TRBV3-1 (or the pseudogene TRBV3-2) and TRBJ2-4; a weak D match, TRBD1 (6 bases). V was clipped by 9 bases and J by 9 bases, with 21 bases between them. Germline CDR1 and CDR2: LGHDT and YNNKEL (reference sequence). The length of the CDR3 is 14 residues. CDR3 DNA sequence: TGTGCCAGTCGAATCCACAGGGTTTCAGTCATTCAGTACTTC. Its protein product is CASRIHRVSVIQYF.

This clone was seen once. V is TRBV30 and J is TRBJ2-7; D is unresolved. Germline CDR1 and CDR2: GTSNPN and SVGIG (reference sequence). The CDR3 extends over 13 amino acids. Trimming took off 0 bases at V and 0 bases at J, with 6 bases between the two ends. Here the CDR3 reads CAWSVKGSYEQYF. In DNA form, the CDR3 reads TGTGCCTGGAGTGTAAAGGGCTCCTACGAGCAGTACTTC.

This clone was observed a handful of times. This sequence joins TRBV5-1 and TRBJ1-6; a possible D gene is TRBD1 (5 bases). V lost 2 bases, J lost 14 bases, and 20 bases lay in between. The CDR3 spans 15 residues. The V gene's germline CDR1 is SGHRS and CDR2 YFSETQ. CDR3 sequence reads: CASSLNPRANQALHF. The CDR3 coding sequence is TGCGCCAGCAGCTTAAATCCCAGGGCCAATCAGGCCCTCCACTTT. Full variable domain (rest looked up from reference TRBV5-1 and TRBJ1-6): KAGVTQTPRYLIKTRGQQVTLSCSPISGHRSVSWYQQTPGQGLQFLFEYFSETQRNKGNFPGRFSGRQFSNSRSEMNVSTLELGDSALYLCASSLNPRANQALHFGNGTRLTVT.

The rearrangement uses TRBV29-1 and TRBJ2-5; TRBD2 agrees at 9 bases. Germline CDR1 SQVTM, CDR2 ANQGSEA. The V and J ends lost 6 bases and 9 bases, in that order; junction bases with no gene match: 20. The length of the CDR3 is 16 residues. As DNA, the CDR3 is TGCAGCGTCCCCCGGGGACCCAGCGGGGGGCCGTCGGCCCAGTACTTC. Translating gives CSVPRGPSGGPSAQYF.

V is TRBV4-1 and J is TRBJ1-4; D uncertain. The CDR3 is made up of 15 amino acids. Trimming took off 0 bases at V and 0 bases at J, with 5 bases between the two ends. CDR1 and CDR2 (germline): MGHRA, YSYEKL. The CDR3 region is CASSQEAATNEKLFF. CDR3 nucleotides: TGCGCCAGCAGCCAAGAGGCTGCAACTAATGAAAAACTGTTTTTT.

The V gene is TRBV5-1, the J gene TRBJ1-6; TRBD1 matches 7 bases. CDR1 and CDR2 (germline): SGHRS, YFSETQ. Trimming at V came to 2 bases and at J to 7 bases, leaving 6 bases not matched to a gene. This CDR3 contains 15 residues. The CDR3 is CASSLSGTENSPLHF. The CDR3 coding sequence is TGCGCCAGCAGCTTATCCGGGACAGAGAATTCACCCCTCCACTTT.

This chain connects TRBV7-9 to TRBJ2-5; perhaps TRBD2 as D (6 bases). This CDR3 has 14 amino acids. Germline CDR1 reads SEHNR; CDR2 reads FQNEAQ (reference sequence). V shed 3 bases and J shed 1 base, with 9 bases lying between them. CDR3 in amino acids: CASSFVAAQETQYF. The CDR3 coding sequence is TGTGCCAGCAGCTTCGTAGCGGCCCAAGAGACCCAGTACTTC.

The chain links TRBV19 to TRBJ2-6; D possibly corresponds to TRBD1 (5 bases). V gave up 4 bases and J gave up 1 base, with 26 bases separating them. The CDR3 runs 21 residues. CDR1 and CDR2 (germline): LNHDA, SQIVND (reference sequence). CDR3 bases: TGTGCCAGTAGTACCCTAGACAGCGCTACTAACTCAATATCTGGGGCCAACGTCCTGACTTTC. It translates to CASSTLDSATNSISGANVLTF.

This CDR3 reads CASSQSVGGAGYTF. CDR3 sequence (DNA): TGTGCCAGCAGCCAATCGGTGGGGGGCGCAGGCTACACCTTC. This sequence joins TRBV4-2 and TRBJ1-2; perhaps TRBD1 as D (6 bases). Germline V lookup: CDR1 LGHNA, CDR2 YNFKEQ. The V end was cut by 2 bases, the J end by 8 bases, with 15 bases between. The CDR3 spans 14 residues.

The gene calls are TRBV19 and TRBJ1-1, with D tentatively TRBD1 (5 bases). CDR3 length: 16 residues. The V end was cut by 5 bases, the J end by 1 base, with 17 bases between. Germline V gives CDR1 LNHDA, CDR2 SQIVND (reference sequence). In DNA form, the CDR3 reads TGTGCCAGTAGTGGAATCCAGGGAGTTGGGAACACTGAAGCTTTCTTT. Protein: CASSGIQGVGNTEAFF.

This clone was seen a single time. J is TRBJ1-1 and V is TRBV12-5; a weak D match, TRBD1 (6 bases). V gave up 7 bases and J gave up 0 bases, with 18 bases separating them. The CDR3 is made up of 16 amino acids. Germline V CDR1 and CDR2: LGHNT, FRNRAP. The CDR3 reads CASVRTGLSMNTEAFF. CDR3 DNA sequence: TGTGCTAGTGTCCGAACAGGGTTGTCGATGAACACTGAAGCTTTCTTT.

This clone has just one count. The chain carries TRBV9 and TRBJ2-7, with D perhaps matching TRBD1 (5 bases). The CDR3 sequence is 18 residues long. CDR1 and CDR2 from the germline V gene are SGDLS and YYNGEE. Trimming removed 4 bases from V and 4 bases from J, with 27 bases in between. The CDR3 DNA reads as TGTGCCAGCAGCCCCAGGGCCCCGCAAAATTCTAAGGTGTACGAGCAGTACTTC. Translating gives CASSPRAPQNSKVYEQYF.

The table lists this clone with a count of one. The V and J genes are TRBV29-1 and TRBJ2-2; possibly TRBD1 or TRBD2 for D (5 bases each). Germline lookup yields CDR1 SQVTM and CDR2 ANQGSEA. The CDR3 runs to 14 residues. V was clipped by 3 bases and J by 5 bases, with 13 bases between them. The CDR3 DNA reads as TGCAGCGTTGAGGGGGTCCGCCGGACCGGGGAGCTGTTTTTT. Translating gives CSVEGVRRTGELFF.

The chain joins TRBV6-5 to TRBJ2-3; 7 positions match TRBD2. Trimming removed 8 bases from V and 5 bases from J; junction bases left unmatched: 10. Per germline, CDR1 MNHEY and CDR2 SVGAGI. The CDR3 loop spans 14 amino acids. In nucleotides, the CDR3 is TGTGCCAGCCTATTTACGGGGGGTATAGATACGCAGTATTTT. It specifies CASLFTGGIDTQYF.

This clone was recorded once. The chain links TRBV7-9 to TRBJ1-2, with D perhaps TRBD1 (5 bases). Trimming took 8 bases from V and 10 from J, leaving 14 bases between them. The germline gives CDR1 SEHNR, CDR2 FQNEAQ (reference sequence). The length of the CDR3 is 11 residues. The CDR3 reads CASSSLGDYTF. The CDR3 nucleotides are TGTGCCAGCTCGTCACTAGGGGACTACACCTTC.

The chain combines TRBV7-9 with TRBJ1-3; D not resolved. CDR1 is SEHNR, CDR2 FQNEAQ, per germline (reference sequence). CDR3 size: 15 residues. Trimming shortened V by 4 bases and J by 0 bases, and 10 bases separated the two germline ends. The CDR3 coding sequence is TGTGCCAGCAGCTCCTTCGGGGACTCTGGAAACACCATATATTTT. Its protein product is CASSSFGDSGNTIYF.

The chain is built from TRBV7-9 and TRBJ1-1, with D unclear. Germline V gives CDR1 SEHNR, CDR2 FQNEAQ (reference sequence). V was pared by 3 bases and J by 3 bases, with 8 bases between. The CDR3 runs 13 residues. This CDR3 reads CASSLKDYTEAFF. The CDR3 DNA sequence: TGTGCCAGCAGCTTGAAGGACTACACTGAAGCTTTCTTT.

The CDR3 spells CASSLYLTQGYTQYF. In nucleotides, the CDR3 is TGTGCCAGCAGCTTATATCTAACACAGGGTTATACGCAGTATTTT. The chain carries TRBV11-2 and TRBJ2-3, with D possibly being TRBD1 (6 bases). Between the trimmed V and J ends, which lost 2 bases and 7 bases, there was a span of 16 bases. CDR3 length equals 15 residues. Germline values: CDR1 SGHAT, CDR2 FQNNGV. The whole variable domain, remainder taken from reference TRBV11-2 and TRBJ2-3, is EAGVAQSPRYKIIEKRQSVAFWCNPISGHATLYWYQQILGQGPKLLIQFQNNGVVDDSQLPKDRFSAERLKGVDSTLKIQPAKLEDSAVYLCASSLYLTQGYTQYFGPGTRLTVL.

This chain uses TRBV11-2 with TRBJ2-6; D uncertain. V was pared by 6 bases and J by 4 bases, with 13 bases between. Germline lookup yields CDR1 SGHAT and CDR2 FQNNGV. The CDR3 contains 15 residues. The CDR3 protein is CASRRLSRGANVLTF. In DNA, the CDR3 is TGTGCCAGCAGACGCCTTAGTCGGGGGGCCAACGTCCTGACTTTC.

The chain has TRBV18 and TRBJ1-4; maybe TRBD1 (6 bases). Germline V CDR1 and CDR2: KGHSH, LQKENI. CDR3 size: 16 residues. V was clipped by 5 bases and J by 0 bases, with 13 bases between them. CDR3 sequence reads: CASSATGFATNEKLFF. The CDR3 coding sequence is TGTGCCAGCTCAGCCACAGGGTTTGCAACTAATGAAAAACTGTTTTTT.

This sequence joins TRBV6-5 and TRBJ2-5; D possibly corresponds to TRBD1 (6 bases). Per the germline V gene, CDR1 is MNHEY and CDR2 is SVGAGI. The CDR3 is 14 residues long. Trimming pared 4 bases from V and 1 base from J, leaving 10 bases between. CDR3 bases: TGTGCCAGCAGTTCAAGGACAGCCCAAGAGACCCAGTACTTC. Encoded protein: CASSSRTAQETQYF.

V is TRBV7-3 and J is TRBJ2-7, with 13 bases aligning to TRBD2. The CDR3 is made up of 17 amino acids. Germline V gene lookup returns CDR1 SGHTA and CDR2 FQGTGA. Losses at the gene ends were 5 bases for V and 1 base for J; bases not matched to a gene: 8. The CDR3 loop is CASSPNGLAGESYEQYF. The DNA for the CDR3 is TGTGCCAGCAGCCCGAACGGACTAGCGGGGGAGTCCTACGAGCAGTACTTC.

The chain joins TRBV15 to TRBJ2-2, with D possibly matching TRBD2 (6 bases). Germline V gives CDR1 LNHNV, CDR2 YYDKDF (reference sequence). The V end was cut by 5 bases, the J end by 2 bases, with 18 bases between. The CDR3 runs to 17 residues. The DNA of the CDR3 is TGTGCCACCAGCCCTCATGGGGGGAACTATAACACCGGGGAGCTGTTTTTT. Protein: CATSPHGGNYNTGELFF.